These T cell receptor beta chains were read from a single sample in a study of post-analysis software for immune sequencing data. TCRdb called the PCR reads again in MiXCR, with one record for every CDR3 protein. The table has approximately 660,000 distinct CDR3 sequences, 55% to 60% seen once. The sequencing sample was made of blood. All receptors come from a girl aged 2-9 years with multiple sclerosis. Both conserved end residues are part of each CDR3. Each record gives: clone size, J gene, D gene, V gene, CDR3 protein, CDR3 DNA. A D gene is named only where the DNA matches it firmly. A clone size is listed for some rows: how often the clone was seen (once, few, many), or a class if it is expanded.

few,TRBJ1-2,-,TRBV5-8,CASSFGNNYGYTF,TGTGCCAGCAGCTTCGGGAATAACTATGGCTACACCTTC
-,TRBJ2-7,-,TRBV25-1,CASSEGVAGEQYF,TGTGCCAGCAGTGAAGGGGTTGCGGGGGAGCAGTACTTC
-,TRBJ2-5,-,TRBV20-1,CSARDTTGQGPETQYF,TGCAGTGCTAGAGATACCACGGGGCAGGGGCCAGAGACCCAGTACTTC
few,TRBJ2-1,-,TRBV20-1,CSASVGGYNEQFF,TGCAGTGCTAGCGTCGGGGGCTACAATGAGCAGTTCTTC
few,TRBJ1-2,-,TRBV27,CASILGGRWSYGYTF,TGTGCCAGCATCCTAGGGGGTCGGTGGAGCTATGGCTACACCTTC
-,TRBJ2-1,TRBD1,TRBV5-1,CTSSFAGTDNNEQFF,TGCACCAGCAGCTTCGCCGGGACAGACAACAATGAGCAGTTCTTT
-,TRBJ1-5,-,TRBV29-1,CSVDTVSLNQPQHF,TGCAGCGTAGATACAGTGTCCCTAAATCAGCCCCAGCATTTT
-,TRBJ2-1,TRBD2,TRBV4-1,CASTTTLAGGPAYEQFF,TGCGCCAGCACCACCACGTTAGCGGGAGGGCCGGCGTATGAGCAGTTCTTC
-,TRBJ2-5,TRBD2,TRBV6-5,CASSYTAGGLETQYF,TGTGCCAGCAGTTACACGGCGGGGGGCCTAGAGACCCAGTACTTC
-,TRBJ1-2,TRBD1,TRBV2,CASRGQGGGYTF,TGTGCCAGCAGGGGCCAGGGGGGTGGCTACACCTTC
-,TRBJ2-1,TRBD1,TRBV15,CATSFDGWDSYNEQFF,TGTGCCACCAGCTTCGATGGTTGGGACAGTTACAATGAGCAGTTCTTC
-,TRBJ2-7,-,TRBV13,CASSLGRSEQYF,TGTGCCAGCAGCTTAGGTAGATCCGAGCAGTACTTC
-,TRBJ1-1,-,TRBV10-2,CASSDRSVIAEAFF,TGCGCCAGCAGTGATCGCAGCGTTATCGCTGAAGCTTTCTTT
few,TRBJ2-3,-,TRBV6-5,CASSSPLEDRDYRFTQYF,TGTGCCAGCAGTTCTCCACTGGAGGACAGAGATTACAGATTCACGCAGTATTTT
-,TRBJ2-1,TRBD1,TRBV29-1,CSVGRTGSFNEQFF,TGCAGCGTGGGCCGGACAGGGAGTTTCAATGAGCAGTTCTTC
-,TRBJ2-1,TRBD1,TRBV15,CATSRGLFTTGENEQFF,TGTGCCACCAGCAGAGGTCTGTTTACGACAGGGGAGAATGAGCAGTTCTTC
-,TRBJ2-3,TRBD2,TRBV7-2,CASSLAASGGGSTDTQYF,TGTGCCAGTAGCTTAGCCGCCTCTGGCGGGGGTAGCACAGATACGCAGTATTTT
few,TRBJ2-3,TRBD2,TRBV7-3,CASSRRLAGGGTDTQYF,TGTGCCAGCAGCCGCCGACTAGCGGGAGGAGGCACAGATACGCAGTATTTT
few,TRBJ2-1,-,TRBV20-1,CSARDRRTARYNEQFF,TGCAGTGCTAGAGATAGGCGGACAGCCCGTTACAATGAGCAGTTCTTC
few,TRBJ2-7,-,TRBV3-1,CASSQVEVTYEQYF,TGTGCCAGCAGCCAAGTAGAGGTTACCTACGAGCAGTACTTC
-,TRBJ2-2,-,TRBV29-1,CSVDATGELFF,TGCAGCGTTGATGCTACCGGGGAGCTGTTTTTT
-,TRBJ1-1,TRBD1,TRBV6-6,CASSQRDSMNTEAFF,TGTGCCAGCAGCCAGCGGGACAGTATGAACACTGAAGCTTTCTTT
-,TRBJ1-2,-,TRBV10-1,CASSEGRTASTF,TGCGCCAGCAGTGAGGGGAGGACGGCTTCCACCTTC
-,TRBJ2-7,-,TRBV6-5,CASSYSRTTYEQYF,TGTGCCAGCAGTTATAGTCGGACAACCTACGAGCAGTACTTC
-,TRBJ2-7,-,TRBV29-1,CSVNRGGYEQYF,TGCAGCGTTAACAGGGGAGGCTACGAGCAGTACTTC